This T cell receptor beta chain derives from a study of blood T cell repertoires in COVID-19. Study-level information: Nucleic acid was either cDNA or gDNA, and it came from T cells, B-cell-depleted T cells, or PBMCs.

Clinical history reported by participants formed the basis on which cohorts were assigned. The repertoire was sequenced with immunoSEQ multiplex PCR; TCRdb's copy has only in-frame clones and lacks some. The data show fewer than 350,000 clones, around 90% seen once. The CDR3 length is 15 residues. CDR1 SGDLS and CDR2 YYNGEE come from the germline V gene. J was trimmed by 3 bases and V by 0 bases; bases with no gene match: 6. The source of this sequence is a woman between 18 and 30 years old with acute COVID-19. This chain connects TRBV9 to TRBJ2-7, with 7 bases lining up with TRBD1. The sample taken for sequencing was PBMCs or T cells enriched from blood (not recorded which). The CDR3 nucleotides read TGTGCCAGCAGCGTAGGAGGGGACAGCCTCTACGAGCAGTACTTC. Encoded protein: CASSVGGDSLYEQYF. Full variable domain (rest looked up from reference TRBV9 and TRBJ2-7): DSGVTQTPKHLITATGQRVTLRCSPRSGDLSVYWYQQSLDQGLQFLIQYYNGEERAKGNILERFSAQQFPDLHSELNLSSLELGDSALYFCASSVGGDSLYEQYFGPGTRLTVT.